A single sample is the source of the 20 T cell receptor beta chains below, sequenced in a study of blood T cells in healthy people across ages. The authors ran a second PCR of roughly 6 to 12 cycles using a sample-barcoded 5' primer and a J-beta primer mix. TCRdb used MiXCR to reprocess the 5' RACE reads, holding one entry per CDR3 protein. In the table there are around 780,000 distinct CDR3 sequences, around three fifths of which are singletons. The sequencing sample was made of blood. These receptor sequences come from a middle-aged man in good health.

The chain recombines TRBV7-3 with TRBJ1-2; D might be TRBD1 (6 bases). CDR1 is SGHTA, CDR2 FQGTGA, per germline. CDR3 length equals 13 residues. Trimming removed 6 bases at V and 13 bases at J, with 21 bases between. CDR3: CASSDRDTRFFTF. DNA for the CDR3: TGTGCCAGCAGTGACCGGGACACCCGGTTTTTCACCTTC.

DNA of the CDR3: TGTGCCAGCAGCCTAGACAGGATAGGCAATCAGCCCCAGCATTTT. Translating it yields CASSLDRIGNQPQHF. This chain connects TRBV12-3 or TRBV12-4 to TRBJ1-5; D is perhaps TRBD1 (6 bases). The CDR3 is 15 amino acids. V was trimmed by 6 bases and J by 2 bases, leaving 14 bases between them.

The rearrangement uses TRBV7-2 and TRBJ2-1; 9 bases align to TRBD2. J gave up 5 bases and V 5 bases, and 4 bases lay outside the gene matches. CDR3 size: 14 residues. The germline V gene encodes CDR1 SGHTA and CDR2 FQGNSA. DNA of the CDR3: TGTGCCAGCAGCCGGACTAGCGCTAACAATGAGCAGTTCTTC. As protein: CASSRTSANNEQFF.

This chain links TRBV4-2 with TRBJ2-4; TRBD2 matches at 11 bases. The CDR3 loop spans 19 amino acids. With V trimmed by 2 bases and J by 8 bases, 17 bases remained unmatched. CDR1 and CDR2 from the germline V gene are LGHNA and YNFKEQ. This CDR3 reads CASSQPRTGTSGPQDIQYF. The DNA of the CDR3 is TGTGCCAGCAGCCAACCCCGCACCGGGACTAGCGGCCCCCAGGACATTCAGTACTTC.

Points on this clonotype: A junction boundary mismatches the germline segment, possibly from a read error. The chain combines TRBV6-2 or TRBV6-3 with TRBJ2-5; D gene unclear. Germline values: CDR1 MNHEY, CDR2 SVGEGT. The CDR3 totals 12 residues. The CDR3 spells CASSTPQGTQYF. The CDR3 region has the DNA TGTGCCAGCAGTACCCCTCAAGGGACCCAGTACTTC.

Only a few counts were recorded for this clonotype. The rearrangement uses TRBV7-6 and TRBJ2-7; D possibly corresponds to TRBD1 (6 bases). The V gene's germline CDR1 is SGHVS and CDR2 FNYEAQ. The CDR3 totals 14 residues. Trimming pared 4 bases from V and 0 bases from J, leaving 10 bases between. This CDR3 is CASSSRTDSYEQYF. The CDR3 bases are TGTGCCAGCAGCTCACGGACAGACTCCTACGAGCAGTACTTC.

The chain links TRBV20-1 to TRBJ2-1; 9 nucleotides align to TRBD2. The germline gives CDR1 DFQATT, CDR2 SNEGSKA (reference sequence). Trimming at V came to 6 bases and at J to 7 bases, leaving 7 bases not matched to a gene. CDR3 length equals 13 residues. CDR3 in amino acids: CSALLAGPNEQFF. In nucleotides, the CDR3 is TGCAGTGCCCTCCTAGCGGGGCCGAATGAGCAGTTCTTC.

V and J are TRBV20-1 and TRBJ2-1; unclear D gene. Germline loops: CDR1 DFQATT, CDR2 SNEGSKA (reference sequence). The CDR3 has 14 residues. V was clipped by 6 bases and J by 0 bases, with 12 bases between them. For the CDR3, the DNA is TGCAGTGCCCGGGTCCTGAGCTCCTACAATGAGCAGTTCTTC. Its protein is CSARVLSSYNEQFF.

This clonotype was seen only a few times. The chain links TRBV11-1 to TRBJ2-5, with 7 bases identical to TRBD1. CDR3 length: 15 residues. Looked up from germline, CDR1 is SGHAT and CDR2 is FQDESV (reference sequence). Trimming removed 2 bases from V and 11 bases from J; junction bases left unmatched: 14. The CDR3 reads CASSLLRTGGNEQYF. The CDR3 DNA is TGTGCCAGCAGCTTACTGAGGACAGGCGGCAATGAGCAGTACTTC.

This rearrangement joins TRBV6-6 to TRBJ1-2; D may be TRBD1 (5 bases). The CDR3 extends over 12 amino acids. V lost 2 bases and J 6 bases, leaving 7 bases between the germline ends. Germline V lookup: CDR1 MNHNY, CDR2 SVGAGI (reference sequence). In DNA, the CDR3 is TGTGCCAGCAGTTACGACAGCAATGGCTACACCTTC. Translated, it gives CASSYDSNGYTF.

The chain is built from TRBV5-1 and TRBJ2-3; D is unresolved. The germline V and J ends were trimmed by 7 bases and 2 bases, with 14 bases remaining between them. Germline V lookup: CDR1 SGHRS, CDR2 YFSETQ. This CDR3 spans 14 amino acids. The CDR3, as DNA: TGCGCCAGCGGTTCGCCTTGGATCACAGATACGCAGTATTTT. Its translation is CASGSPWITDTQYF.

The V call is TRBV5-1, the J call TRBJ2-7; 8 bases match TRBD1. Per the germline V gene, CDR1 is SGHRS and CDR2 is YFSETQ. CDR3 length equals 14 residues. The V gene end was trimmed by 4 bases and the J gene end by 3 bases; junction bases not matched to a gene: 6. The CDR3 bases are TGCGCCAGCAGCACGGGACAGGCTAACTACGAGCAGTACTTC. Translated, it gives CASSTGQANYEQYF. The variable domain in full, with the rest retrieved from reference TRBV5-1 and TRBJ2-7, is KAGVTQTPRYLIKTRGQQVTLSCSPISGHRSVSWYQQTPGQGLQFLFEYFSETQRNKGNFPGRFSGRQFSNSRSEMNVSTLELGDSALYLCASSTGQANYEQYFGPGTRLTVT.

This clonotype was counted only a few times. The genes are TRBV20-1 and TRBJ2-6; 7 bases are a match to TRBD1. The CDR3 runs to 12 residues. V was clipped by 6 bases and J by 11 bases; unmatched bases: 7. Germline V gene data show CDR1 as DFQATT and CDR2 as SNEGSKA (reference sequence). Here the CDR3 DNA reads TGCAGTGCGATGGGACAGCTTGACGTCCTGACTTTC. This sequence encodes CSAMGQLDVLTF.

This chain connects TRBV20-1 to TRBJ2-1, with TRBD2 identical over 8 bases. There are 15 residues in the CDR3. CDR1 and CDR2 (germline): DFQATT, SNEGSKA (reference sequence). V lost 6 bases and J lost 2; bases outside the gene matches: 9. The CDR3 loop reads CSARGISGTYNEQFF. The CDR3 bases are TGCAGTGCCCGTGGGATTAGCGGGACCTACAATGAGCAGTTCTTC.

J is TRBJ1-2 and V is TRBV28; D remains ambiguous. The CDR3 totals 12 residues. The V gene lost 5 bases and the J gene lost 8 bases, with 12 bases spanning the gap. Germline CDR1 is MDHEN and CDR2 is SYDVKM. The CDR3 sequence: CASSRWGCGYTF. CDR3 bases: TGTGCCAGCAGTAGATGGGGTTGCGGCTACACCTTC.

V gene TRBV7-6 combines with J gene TRBJ2-5; D is possibly TRBD2 (5 bases). Germline values: CDR1 SGHVS, CDR2 FNYEAQ. The ends were cut back, 1 base at V and 6 bases at J, with 18 bases in the middle. This CDR3 has 16 residues. The CDR3 nucleotides are TGTGCCAGCAGCTTAGAGCTCAGCGGAGGCAGGCAGACCCAGTACTTC. Encoded protein: CASSLELSGGRQTQYF.

This chain connects TRBV29-1 to TRBJ2-5; possibly TRBD1 or TRBD2 for D (5 bases each). Germline values: CDR1 SQVTM, CDR2 ANQGSEA. This CDR3 spans 12 amino acids. With 7 bases removed from V and 11 bases from J, the gap between germline ends came to 20 bases. In DNA form, the CDR3 reads TGCAGCGCGGTTTCTTCGGGGCGAGAGCAGTACTTC. Translating gives CSAVSSGREQYF.

Remarks on this clonotype: Germline is not matched at one junction end, which may reflect a read error. CDR3 DNA sequence: TGCAGCGTTGAGGGGACAGGGAAAATCGGGGAGCTGTTCTTC. It codes for CSVEGTGKIGELFF. This chain joins TRBV29-1 and TRBJ2-1, with 9 bases that match TRBD1. The CDR3 length is 14 residues. CDR1 and CDR2 from the germline V gene are SQVTM and ANQGSEA.

The chain has TRBV12-3 or TRBV12-4 and TRBJ1-4; the match to TRBD1 covers 8 bases. Losses at the gene ends were 5 bases for V and 1 base for J; bases not matched to a gene: 6. The CDR3 has 16 amino acids. CDR3 amino acids: CASSLFTGGTNEKLFF. The DNA for the CDR3 is TGTGCCAGCAGTCTTTTCACAGGGGGAACTAATGAAAAACTGTTTTTT.

This chain links TRBV7-2 with TRBJ1-4, with 9 bases identical to TRBD1. Trimming cost V 1 base and J 14 bases; bases outside gene matches: 8. CDR1 SGHTA and CDR2 FQGNSA come from the germline V gene. There are 14 residues in the CDR3. CDR3 region: CASSLDRGQGGLFF. CDR3 nucleotides: TGTGCCAGCAGCTTAGACCGGGGACAGGGCGGGCTGTTTTTT.